These 12 T cell receptor beta chains share one sample of origin, sequenced in a study of monozygotic twins with inflammatory bowel disease. Each CDR3 protein gets one entry in TCRdb, which reprocessed the 5' RACE reads and gives no DNA. The data show over 150,000 distinct CDR3 sequences, and the top ten clones hold 2.4%. Source material: blood. The receptors shown here come from a human donor with ulcerative colitis or Crohn's disease, or a healthy co-twin of an affected twin (not recorded which).

The chain has TRBV2 and TRBJ2-3; as DNA is missing, the TRBD1 call by TCRdb cannot be tested. The CDR3 is 14 residues long. Germline CDR1 reads SNHLY; CDR2 reads FYNNEI. CDR3 region: CASSYQDRQDTQYF.

The chain combines TRBV9 with TRBJ2-1; TCRdb returns TRBD1, unconfirmable since there is no DNA. The CDR3 extends over 15 amino acids. Per the germline V gene, CDR1 is SGDLS and CDR2 is YYNGEE. The CDR3 is CASSVDPRGGNEQFF.

The chain couples TRBV19 to TRBJ1-5; the TCRdb call, TRBD1, lacks DNA for checking. Germline V CDR1 and CDR2: LNHDA, SQIVND (reference sequence). The CDR3 extends over 14 amino acids. The CDR3 sequence: CASSDRENNQPQHF. The variable domain in full, with the rest retrieved from reference TRBV19 and TRBJ1-5, is DGGITQSPKYLFRKEGQNVTLSCEQNLNHDAMYWYRQDPGQGLRLIYYSQIVNDFQKGDIAEGYSVSREKKESFPLTVTSAQKNPTAFYLCASSDRENNQPQHFGDGTRLSIL.

This chain connects TRBV9 to TRBJ2-1; TCRdb picks TRBD2, but there is no DNA to check that call. The CDR3 is made up of 15 amino acids. CDR1 SGDLS and CDR2 YYNGEE come from the germline V gene. CDR3 residues: CASSIVGTSYNEQFF. Full variable domain (outside the CDR3, taken from reference TRBV9 and TRBJ2-1): DSGVTQTPKHLITATGQRVTLRCSPRSGDLSVYWYQQSLDQGLQFLIQYYNGEERAKGNILERFSAQQFPDLHSELNLSSLELGDSALYFCASSIVGTSYNEQFFGPGTRLTVL.

The chain has TRBV5-1 and TRBJ1-2; TCRdb returns TRBD1, unconfirmable since there is no DNA. There are 16 residues in the CDR3. The germline V gene encodes CDR1 SGHRS and CDR2 YFSETQ. The CDR3 protein is CASSINPGQGKYGYTF.

The gene calls are TRBV20-1 and TRBJ1-1; TCRdb names TRBD1, which stays unverified in the absence of DNA. The CDR3 contains 13 residues. CDR1 is DFQATT and CDR2 is SNEGSKA in the germline V gene (reference sequence). This CDR3 reads CSAARGPNTEAFF.

The V gene is TRBV7-6, the J gene TRBJ2-3; checking the TCRdb D call of TRBD1 is not possible without DNA. The CDR3 contains 14 residues. From germline, CDR1 is SGHVS and CDR2 FNYEAQ. CDR3 region: CASSLGDTTDTQYF.

J is TRBJ1-6 and V is TRBV4-3; the TCRdb D gene call, TRBD1, has no DNA to confirm it. The CDR3 totals 15 residues. The germline gives CDR1 LGHNA, CDR2 YSLEER. This CDR3 reads CASSQSTGRDSPLHF.

The chain joins TRBV7-9 to TRBJ2-5. The CDR3 runs to 12 residues. CDR1 SEHNR and CDR2 FQNEAQ come from the germline V gene (reference sequence). The CDR3: CASSLIQETQYF.

This rearrangement joins TRBV5-1 to TRBJ2-3; without DNA, the TCRdb call of TRBD1 cannot be checked. CDR1 is SGHRS and CDR2 is YFSETQ in the germline V gene. This CDR3 has 14 amino acids. CDR3: CASKGVGEYNTQYF.

The V call is TRBV21-1, the J call TRBJ2-2; there is no DNA to check the TCRdb D call of TRBD1. TRBV21-1 is given as a pseudogene. The CDR3 totals 15 residues. The CDR3 sequence is CASSKGRGRNGELFF.

The rearrangement uses TRBV15 and TRBJ2-3; TCRdb gives TRBD2 as the D gene, but with no DNA this cannot be confirmed. CDR1 and CDR2 from the germline V gene are LNHNV and YYDKDF (reference sequence). There are 19 residues in the CDR3. The chain's CDR3 is CATSSYLAGDPVLPDTQYF.